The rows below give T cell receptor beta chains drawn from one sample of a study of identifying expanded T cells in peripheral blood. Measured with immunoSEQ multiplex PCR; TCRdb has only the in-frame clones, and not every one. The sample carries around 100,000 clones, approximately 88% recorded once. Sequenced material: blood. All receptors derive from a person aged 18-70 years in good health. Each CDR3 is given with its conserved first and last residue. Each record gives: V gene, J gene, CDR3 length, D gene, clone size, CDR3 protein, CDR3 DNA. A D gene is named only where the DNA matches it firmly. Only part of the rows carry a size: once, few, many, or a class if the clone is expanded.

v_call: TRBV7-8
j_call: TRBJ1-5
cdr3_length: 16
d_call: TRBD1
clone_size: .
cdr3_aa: CASSLGRQGRNQPQHF
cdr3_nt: TGTGCCAGCAGCTTAGGGAGACAGGGGAGGAATCAGCCCCAGCATTTT

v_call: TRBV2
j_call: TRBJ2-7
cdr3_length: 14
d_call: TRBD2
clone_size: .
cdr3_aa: CASRVAGGTYEQYF
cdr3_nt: TGTGCCAGCAGGGTAGCGGGAGGGACCTACGAGCAGTACTTC

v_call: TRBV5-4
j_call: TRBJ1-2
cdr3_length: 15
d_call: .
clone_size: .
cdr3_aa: CASSLDVTEFYGYTF
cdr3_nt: TGTGCCAGCAGCTTGGACGTGACAGAATTCTATGGCTACACCTTC

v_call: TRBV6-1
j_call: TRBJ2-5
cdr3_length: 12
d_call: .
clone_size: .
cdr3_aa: CASSILTETQYF
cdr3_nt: TGTGCCAGCAGTATCCTTACGGAGACCCAGTACTTC

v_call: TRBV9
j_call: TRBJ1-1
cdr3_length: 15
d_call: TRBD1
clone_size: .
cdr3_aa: CASSPGGTGDLGAFF
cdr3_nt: TGTGCCAGCAGCCCGGGGGGGACAGGGGACCTGGGAGCTTTCTTT

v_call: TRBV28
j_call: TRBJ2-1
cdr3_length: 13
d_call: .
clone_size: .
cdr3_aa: CASRGEIHNEQFF
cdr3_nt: TGTGCCAGCAGAGGAGAGATTCACAATGAGCAGTTCTTC

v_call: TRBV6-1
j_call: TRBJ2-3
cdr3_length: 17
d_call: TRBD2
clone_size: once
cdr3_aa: CASSEALRLAAGDTQYF
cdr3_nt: TGTGCCAGCAGTGAAGCGCTTCGACTAGCGGCGGGAGATACGCAGTATTTT

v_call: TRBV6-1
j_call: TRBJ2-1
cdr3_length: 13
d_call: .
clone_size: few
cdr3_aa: CASSRRSYNEQFF
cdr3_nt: TGTGCCAGCAGTCGGAGGTCCTACAATGAGCAGTTCTTC

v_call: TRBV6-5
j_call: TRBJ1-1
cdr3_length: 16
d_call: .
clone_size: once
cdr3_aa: CASSYGKGRLNTEAFF
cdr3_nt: TGTGCCAGCAGTTATGGGAAAGGGAGATTGAACACTGAAGCTTTCTTT

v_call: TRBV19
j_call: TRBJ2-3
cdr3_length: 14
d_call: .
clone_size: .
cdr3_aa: CASSGFLHKDTQYF
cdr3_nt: TGTGCCAGTAGTGGGTTCCTCCATAAGGATACGCAGTATTTT

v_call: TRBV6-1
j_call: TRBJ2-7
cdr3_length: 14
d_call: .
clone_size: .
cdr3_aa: CASIRQLTSYEQYF
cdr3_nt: TGTGCCAGCATTCGACAGCTTACCTCCTACGAGCAGTACTTC

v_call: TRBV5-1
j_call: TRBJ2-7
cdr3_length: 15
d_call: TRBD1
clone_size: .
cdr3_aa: CASSFGQGASYEQYF
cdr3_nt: TGCGCCAGCAGCTTCGGACAGGGGGCCTCCTACGAGCAGTACTTC

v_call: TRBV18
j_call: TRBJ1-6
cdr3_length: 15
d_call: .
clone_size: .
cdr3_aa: CASSPLDSSHSPLHF
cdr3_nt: TGTGCCAGCTCACCATTGGACAGTTCTCATTCACCCCTCCACTTT

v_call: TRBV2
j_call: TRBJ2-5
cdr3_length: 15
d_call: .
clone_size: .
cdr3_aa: CASSVSGGVQETQYF
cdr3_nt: TGTGCCAGCAGTGTTAGCGGAGGGGTCCAAGAGACCCAGTACTTC

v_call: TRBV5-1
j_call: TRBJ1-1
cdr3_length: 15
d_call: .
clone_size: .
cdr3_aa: CASSLIARGDTEAFF
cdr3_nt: TGCGCCAGCAGCTTGATTGCCAGGGGAGATACTGAAGCTTTCTTT

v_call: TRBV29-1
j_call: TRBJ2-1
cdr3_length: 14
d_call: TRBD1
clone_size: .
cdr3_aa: CSVARGLTYNEQFF
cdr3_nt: TGCAGCGTTGCCAGGGGGCTAACCTACAATGAGCAGTTCTTC

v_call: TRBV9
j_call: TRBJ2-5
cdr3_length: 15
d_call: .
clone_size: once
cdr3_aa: CASSGHGAKQETQYF
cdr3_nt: TGTGCCAGCAGCGGACACGGGGCAAAGCAAGAGACCCAGTACTTC

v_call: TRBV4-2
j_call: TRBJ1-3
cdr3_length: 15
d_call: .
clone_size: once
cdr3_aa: CASSRGQSSGNTIYF
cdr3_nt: TGTGCCAGCAGCCGTGGACAGAGCTCTGGAAACACCATATATTTT

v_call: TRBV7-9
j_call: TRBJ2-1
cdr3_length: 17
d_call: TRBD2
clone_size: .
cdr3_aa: CASSPPSSSGPYNEQFF
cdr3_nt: TGTGCCAGCAGCCCCCCCTCCTCTAGCGGTCCCTACAATGAGCAGTTCTTC

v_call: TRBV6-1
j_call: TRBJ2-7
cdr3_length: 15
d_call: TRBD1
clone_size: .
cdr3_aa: CASSSGTGLSYEQYF
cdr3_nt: TGTGCCAGCAGTTCCGGGACAGGTTTATCCTACGAGCAGTACTTC

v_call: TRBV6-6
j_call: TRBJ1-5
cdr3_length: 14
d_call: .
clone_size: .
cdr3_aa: CASSYRADNQPQHF
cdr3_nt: TGTGCCAGCAGTTACCGGGCAGATAATCAGCCCCAGCATTTT

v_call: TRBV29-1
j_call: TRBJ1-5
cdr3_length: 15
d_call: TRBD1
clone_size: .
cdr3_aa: CSVSTEQGARQPQHF
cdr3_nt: TGCAGCGTTTCGACGGAACAGGGGGCACGACAGCCCCAGCATTTT

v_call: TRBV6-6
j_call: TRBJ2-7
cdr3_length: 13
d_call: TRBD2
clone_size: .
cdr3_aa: CASQKGLAYEQYF
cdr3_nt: TGTGCCAGCCAAAAGGGACTAGCCTACGAGCAGTACTTC

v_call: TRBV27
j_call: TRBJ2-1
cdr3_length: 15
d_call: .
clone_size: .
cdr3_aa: CASSLSSWVTGEQFF
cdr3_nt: TGTGCCAGCAGTTTGTCCAGCTGGGTGACAGGTGAGCAGTTCTTC

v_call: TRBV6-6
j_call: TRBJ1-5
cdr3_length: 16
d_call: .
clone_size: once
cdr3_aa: CASSYSRARGGQPQHF
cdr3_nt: TGTGCCAGCAGTTACTCGAGGGCGAGGGGCGGCCAGCCCCAGCATTTT

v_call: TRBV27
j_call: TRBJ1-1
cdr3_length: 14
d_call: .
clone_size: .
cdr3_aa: CASKGGYGYTEAFF
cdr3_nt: TGTGCCAGCAAGGGGGGGTATGGTTACACTGAAGCTTTCTTT

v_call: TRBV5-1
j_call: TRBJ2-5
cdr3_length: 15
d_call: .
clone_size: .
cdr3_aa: CASRGERLAEETQYF
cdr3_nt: TGCGCCAGCAGGGGGGAAAGGCTAGCTGAAGAGACCCAGTACTTC

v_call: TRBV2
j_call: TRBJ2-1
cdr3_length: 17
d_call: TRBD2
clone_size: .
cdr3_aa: CASSENLAGGQSNEQFF
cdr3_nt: TGTGCCAGCAGTGAGAACCTAGCGGGGGGGCAATCCAATGAGCAGTTCTTC

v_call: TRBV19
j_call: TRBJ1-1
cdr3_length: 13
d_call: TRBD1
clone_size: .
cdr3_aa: CASSRDRVAEAFF
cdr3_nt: TGTGCCAGTAGTCGGGACAGGGTCGCTGAAGCTTTCTTT

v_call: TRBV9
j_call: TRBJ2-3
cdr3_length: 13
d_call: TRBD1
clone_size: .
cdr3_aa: CASSVQGADTQYF
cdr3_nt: TGTGCCAGCAGCGTCCAGGGGGCAGATACGCAGTATTTT

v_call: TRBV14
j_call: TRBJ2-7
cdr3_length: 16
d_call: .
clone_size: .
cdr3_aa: CASSQASARPRYEQYF
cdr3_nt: TGTGCCAGCAGCCAAGCCTCCGCTAGACCCCGCTACGAGCAGTACTTC

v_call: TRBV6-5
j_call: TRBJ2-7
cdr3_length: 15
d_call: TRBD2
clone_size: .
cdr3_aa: CASRPGTSGAYEQYF
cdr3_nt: TGTGCCAGCAGGCCCGGGACTAGCGGGGCCTACGAGCAGTACTTC

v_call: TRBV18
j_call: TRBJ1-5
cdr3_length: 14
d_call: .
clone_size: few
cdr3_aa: CASSPPATSQPQHF
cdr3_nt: TGTGCCAGCTCACCACCGGCCACAAGTCAGCCCCAGCATTTT

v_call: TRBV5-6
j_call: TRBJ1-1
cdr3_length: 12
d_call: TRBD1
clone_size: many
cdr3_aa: CASSFIQGAAFF
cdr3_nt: TGTGCCAGCAGCTTTATACAGGGGGCAGCTTTCTTT

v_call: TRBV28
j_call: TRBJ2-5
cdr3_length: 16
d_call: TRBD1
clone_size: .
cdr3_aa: CASSLSRRTGGETQYF
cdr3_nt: TGTGCCAGCAGTTTATCTCGGCGGACAGGGGGAGAGACCCAGTACTTC

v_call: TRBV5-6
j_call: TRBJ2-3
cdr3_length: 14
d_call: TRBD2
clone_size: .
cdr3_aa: CASSLSSGSLTQYF
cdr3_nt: TGTGCCAGCAGCTTGAGTAGCGGGAGCTTGACGCAGTATTTT

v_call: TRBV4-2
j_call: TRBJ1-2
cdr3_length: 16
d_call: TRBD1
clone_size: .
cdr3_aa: CASSQVLAGGTYGYTF
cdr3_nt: TGTGCCAGCAGCCAAGTGTTGGCAGGGGGCACCTATGGCTACACCTTC

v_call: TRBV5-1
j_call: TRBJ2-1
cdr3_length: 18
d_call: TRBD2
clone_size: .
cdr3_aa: CASSLVAGGAGGANEQFF
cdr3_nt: TGCGCCAGCAGCTTGGTCGCGGGAGGAGCGGGTGGTGCCAATGAGCAGTTCTTC

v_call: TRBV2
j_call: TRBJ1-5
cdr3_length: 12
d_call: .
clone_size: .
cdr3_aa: CASSESHQPQHF
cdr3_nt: TGTGCCAGCAGTGAATCGCATCAGCCCCAGCATTTT

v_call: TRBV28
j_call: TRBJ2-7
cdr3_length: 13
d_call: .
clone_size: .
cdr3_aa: CASSLGPSSRQYF
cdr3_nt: TGTGCCAGCAGTCTGGGACCCTCTTCGCGCCAGTACTTC

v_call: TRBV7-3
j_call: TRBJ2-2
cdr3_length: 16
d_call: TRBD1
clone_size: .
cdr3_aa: CASSTSGTANTGELFF
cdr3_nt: TGTGCCAGCAGCACGTCCGGGACAGCGAACACCGGGGAGCTGTTTTTT

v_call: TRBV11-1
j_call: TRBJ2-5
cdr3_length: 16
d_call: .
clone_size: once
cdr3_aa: CASSISNQGGMETQYF
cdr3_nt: TGTGCCAGCAGCATCTCTAATCAGGGGGGTATGGAGACCCAGTACTTC